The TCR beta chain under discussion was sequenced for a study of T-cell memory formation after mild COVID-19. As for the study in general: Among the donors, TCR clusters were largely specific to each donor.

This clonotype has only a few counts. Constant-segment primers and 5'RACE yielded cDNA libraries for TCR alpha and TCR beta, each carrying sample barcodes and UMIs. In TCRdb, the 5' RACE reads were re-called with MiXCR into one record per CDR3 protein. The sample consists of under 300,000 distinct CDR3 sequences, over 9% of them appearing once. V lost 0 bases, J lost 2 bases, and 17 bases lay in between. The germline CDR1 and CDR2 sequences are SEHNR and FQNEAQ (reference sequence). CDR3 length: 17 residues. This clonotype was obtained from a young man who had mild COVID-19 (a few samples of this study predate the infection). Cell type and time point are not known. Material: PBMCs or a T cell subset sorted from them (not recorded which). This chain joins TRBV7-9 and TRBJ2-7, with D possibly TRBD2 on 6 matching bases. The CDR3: CASSLAGRRDSTYEQYF. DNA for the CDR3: TGTGCCAGCAGCTTAGCGGGCCGGAGGGATTCAACCTACGAGCAGTACTTC.